This T cell receptor (beta chain) was profiled in a study of cytomegalovirus exposure and HLA in healthy donors. Across the study: Tens of millions of unique TCRs from HLA-typed donors were held in an early release of data. General study points: Cytomegalovirus association was assigned to about 150 TCR beta chains.

Primers for the PCR totalled 60 Vbeta and 13 Jbeta. Data came from immunoSEQ multiplex PCR; TCRdb stores just in-frame clones and leaves some out. The profile covers 150,000 to 200,000 clones, with around 68% appearing a single time and roughly 1.6% taken by the ten largest. V was trimmed by 2 bases and J by 2 bases, leaving 10 bases between them. CDR3 length: 14 amino acids. CDR1 is SGHRS and CDR2 is YFSETQ in the germline V gene. With regard to this clone: The antigen is undetermined.

The rearrangement joins TRBV5-1 to TRBJ1-2; D perhaps matches TRBD1 (6 bases). The material sequenced was PBMCs. This receptor was identified in a girl between 5 and 17 years old in good health and CMV-seronegative. The DNA for the CDR3 is TGCGCCAGCAGCTTAGGGACACAGAACTATGGCTACACCTTC. Translated: CASSLGTQNYGYTF. The whole variable domain, remainder taken from reference TRBV5-1 and TRBJ1-2, is KAGVTQTPRYLIKTRGQQVTLSCSPISGHRSVSWYQQTPGQGLQFLFEYFSETQRNKGNFPGRFSGRQFSNSRSEMNVSTLELGDSALYLCASSLGTQNYGYTFGSGTRLTVV.